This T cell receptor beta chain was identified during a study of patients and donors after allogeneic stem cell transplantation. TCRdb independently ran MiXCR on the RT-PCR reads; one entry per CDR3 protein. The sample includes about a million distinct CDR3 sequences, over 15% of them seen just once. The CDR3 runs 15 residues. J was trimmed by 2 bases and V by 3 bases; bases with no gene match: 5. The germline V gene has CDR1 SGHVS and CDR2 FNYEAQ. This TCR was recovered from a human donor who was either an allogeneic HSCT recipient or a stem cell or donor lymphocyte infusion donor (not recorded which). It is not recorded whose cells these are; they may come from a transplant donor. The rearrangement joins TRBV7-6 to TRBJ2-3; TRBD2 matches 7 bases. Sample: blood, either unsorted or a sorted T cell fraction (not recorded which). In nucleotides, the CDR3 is TGTGCCAGCAGCTTGGGGGGGAGGTTCACAGATACGCAGTATTTT. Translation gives CASSLGGRFTDTQYF.